These T cell receptor beta chains were read from a single sample in a study of human T cells and chemical hapten exposure. A single record per CDR3 protein comes from TCRdb applying MiXCR to the RACE reads. The data show under 100,000 distinct CDR3 sequences, with roughly a tenth seen just once and approximately 3.7% held by the top ten. This specimen consisted of whole blood, obtained in connection with sensitization to the hapten diphenylcyclopropenone (DPC). The receptors were gathered from a woman aged 45-65 years with alopecia areata. Some clones in this sample may be carry-over from other donors' samples. Both conserved end residues are part of each CDR3. The D gene is left open where the match is weak. Clone size is shown for a subset of rows, as once, few, many or a class of expanded clone.

d_call: TRBD2; v_call: TRBV7-6; clone_size: many; j_call: TRBJ2-2; cdr3_nt: TGTGCCAGCACCCTCGGACTAGCGGGGACCGGGGAGCTGTTTTTT; cdr3_aa: CASTLGLAGTGELFF
d_call: TRBD2; v_call: TRBV5-1; clone_size: many; j_call: TRBJ2-7; cdr3_nt: TGCGCCAGCAGTTCTAGCGGGAGTTTGTTGAGCTACGAGCAGTACTTC; cdr3_aa: CASSSSGSLLSYEQYF
d_call: NA; v_call: TRBV20-1; clone_size: NA; j_call: TRBJ1-5; cdr3_nt: TGCAGTGCTAGTGACGGGAGTTCCCCTACATCCTATCAGCCCCAGCATTTT; cdr3_aa: CSASDGSSPTSYQPQHF
d_call: NA; v_call: TRBV6-6; clone_size: NA; j_call: TRBJ2-1; cdr3_nt: TGTGCCAGCAGTTACGACTTACGCTCTGATGAGCAGTTCTTC; cdr3_aa: CASSYDLRSDEQFF
d_call: TRBD2; v_call: TRBV10-3; clone_size: NA; j_call: TRBJ2-7; cdr3_nt: TGTGCCATCAGCAGCCTTGAATCCCGTAGCGGGAGGGGCCACGAGCAGTACTTC; cdr3_aa: CAISSLESRSGRGHEQYF
d_call: TRBD2; v_call: TRBV5-4; clone_size: NA; j_call: TRBJ2-7; cdr3_nt: TGTGCCAGCAGCTGGAGGGCCAGCGGGAGGGCCGGCTACGATAAGCAGTACTTC; cdr3_aa: CASSWRASGRAGYDKQYF
d_call: NA; v_call: TRBV29-1; clone_size: many; j_call: TRBJ2-7; cdr3_nt: TGCAGCGCCGATACGGGGACGGATGAGCAGTACTTC; cdr3_aa: CSADTGTDEQYF
d_call: NA; v_call: TRBV12-3/TRBV12-4; clone_size: few; j_call: TRBJ1-5; cdr3_nt: TGTGCCAGCAGCCCTACAGGGTTTGGCAATCAGCCCCAGCATTTT; cdr3_aa: CASSPTGFGNQPQHF
d_call: TRBD1; v_call: TRBV7-8; clone_size: few; j_call: TRBJ1-5; cdr3_nt: TGTGCCAGCAGCTTAAGTGGGGACAGGGGGCTAGGCAATCAGCCCCAGCATTTT; cdr3_aa: CASSLSGDRGLGNQPQHF
d_call: TRBD1; v_call: TRBV20-1; clone_size: NA; j_call: TRBJ1-1; cdr3_nt: TGCAGTGCGCCCGACAGGGACACTGAAGCTTTCTTT; cdr3_aa: CSAPDRDTEAFF
d_call: NA; v_call: TRBV20-1; clone_size: few; j_call: TRBJ2-1; cdr3_nt: TGCAGTGCCAGTGACAGACAACGGCGGGGATCCTACAATGAGCAGTTCTTC; cdr3_aa: CSASDRQRRGSYNEQFF
d_call: NA; v_call: TRBV6-1; clone_size: few; j_call: TRBJ2-7; cdr3_nt: TGTGCCAGCAGTCGGGACCCTTCCTACGAGCAGTACTTC; cdr3_aa: CASSRDPSYEQYF
d_call: NA; v_call: TRBV10-2; clone_size: few; j_call: TRBJ2-1; cdr3_nt: TGCGCCAGCAGAACCGGACCCACGAATGAGCAGTTCTTC; cdr3_aa: CASRTGPTNEQFF
d_call: NA; v_call: TRBV24-1; clone_size: many; j_call: TRBJ2-2; cdr3_nt: TGTGCCACCAGTGTCGACACCGTTAGGAACACCGGGGAGCTGTTTTTT; cdr3_aa: CATSVDTVRNTGELFF
d_call: NA; v_call: TRBV12-3/TRBV12-4; clone_size: few; j_call: TRBJ2-7; cdr3_nt: TGTGCCAGCAGTTTGGGCAGGGGCGCCTACGAGCAGTACTTC; cdr3_aa: CASSLGRGAYEQYF
d_call: NA; v_call: TRBV28; clone_size: few; j_call: TRBJ1-3; cdr3_nt: TGTGCCAGCAGCGCAGGGGAGGTACTCGGAAACACCATATATTTT; cdr3_aa: CASSAGEVLGNTIYF